A selection of T cell receptor beta chains follows, all from one sample in a study of blood T cell repertoires in COVID-19. The assay was immunoSEQ multiplex PCR, and TCRdb's table has in-frame clones only and misses some. The sample shows hundreds of thousands of clones, around four fifths of them seen only once. Sequencing input: PBMCs or T cells enriched from blood (not recorded which). Receptors originate from a woman aged 50 to 60 who had been exposed to COVID-19. Each CDR3 is given with its conserved first and last residue. Fields, in order: J gene, D gene, clone size, V gene, CDR3 DNA, CDR3 protein. A D gene is named only where the DNA matches it firmly. A row's size may be missing; if present it is once, few, many or a size class.

J: TRBJ2-1
D: TRBD2
size: .
V: TRBV28
DNA: TGTGCCAGCAGCAGACTAGCGGGGGAGGAGCAGTTCTTC
CDR3: CASSRLAGEEQFF

J: TRBJ1-4
D: .
size: .
V: TRBV25-1
DNA: TGTGCCAGTGGAAGGTCAGGTTTTAATGAAAAACTGTTTTTT
CDR3: CASGRSGFNEKLFF

J: TRBJ1-5
D: .
size: .
V: TRBV19
DNA: TGTGCCAGTAGTATGAGACAGGACATTAGCAATCAGCCCCAGCATTTT
CDR3: CASSMRQDISNQPQHF

J: TRBJ2-5
D: .
size: .
V: TRBV9
DNA: TGTGCCAGCAGCGAGTCAGCCGGGGAGACCCAGTACTTC
CDR3: CASSESAGETQYF

J: TRBJ2-7
D: TRBD2
size: .
V: TRBV5-5
DNA: TGTGCCAGCAGCTTGGGGCTAGCGGGGGGCTACGAGCAGTACTTC
CDR3: CASSLGLAGGYEQYF

J: TRBJ1-6
D: .
size: .
V: TRBV7-9
DNA: TGTGCCAGCAGCTTACATGATTCACCCCTCCACTTT
CDR3: CASSLHDSPLHF

J: TRBJ1-2
D: .
size: .
V: TRBV10-2
DNA: TGCGCCAGCAGTGAGGGGGGCAAAATGATACCCCGCTACACCTTC
CDR3: CASSEGGKMIPRYTF

J: TRBJ1-3
D: .
size: .
V: TRBV19
DNA: TGTGCCAGTACTCCGAAAGGACAACCCGGAAACACCATATATTTT
CDR3: CASTPKGQPGNTIYF

J: TRBJ1-1
D: .
size: .
V: TRBV10-1
DNA: TGCGCCAGCAGCAAGCGGGGGGGTGAAGCTTTCTTT
CDR3: CASSKRGGEAFF

J: TRBJ1-1
D: .
size: .
V: TRBV7-2
DNA: TGTGCCAGCAGCTTAGGCGCGTATAGCACTGAAGCTTTCTTT
CDR3: CASSLGAYSTEAFF

J: TRBJ1-6
D: .
size: few
V: TRBV3-1/TRBV3-2
DNA: TGTGCCAGCAGCCAAGATTACAGGAGCTCCTATAATTCACCCCTCCACTTT
CDR3: CASSQDYRSSYNSPLHF

J: TRBJ1-2
D: .
size: .
V: TRBV27
DNA: TGTGCCAGCAGTTTATCAGGTTCAGGGATCAATGGCTACACCTTC
CDR3: CASSLSGSGINGYTF

J: TRBJ1-5
D: .
size: .
V: TRBV11-2
DNA: TGTGCCAGCAGCTTAAGCCTTAGCAATCAGCCCCAGCATTTT
CDR3: CASSLSLSNQPQHF

J: TRBJ1-6
D: TRBD1
size: .
V: TRBV19
DNA: TGTGCCAGTAGCCTATCACGGACAGGGAGAAGGGATTCACCCCTCCACTTT
CDR3: CASSLSRTGRRDSPLHF

J: TRBJ2-3
D: TRBD2
size: .
V: TRBV24-1
DNA: TGTGCCACCAGTCGGACTAGCGGGGGGGGTGCAGATACGCAGTATTTT
CDR3: CATSRTSGGGADTQYF

J: TRBJ1-2
D: .
size: .
V: TRBV10-3
DNA: TGTGCCATCAGTGACGGGGGGCACGGCTACACCTTC
CDR3: CAISDGGHGYTF

J: TRBJ2-3
D: TRBD2
size: .
V: TRBV4-2
DNA: TGTGCCAGCAGCCAAGACGGGACTAGCGGTACAGATACGCAGTATTTT
CDR3: CASSQDGTSGTDTQYF

J: TRBJ2-3
D: .
size: once
V: TRBV6-5
DNA: TGTGCCAGCAGAGCCCGACAGTATGCAGATACGCAGTATTTT
CDR3: CASRARQYADTQYF

J: TRBJ2-7
D: .
size: .
V: TRBV27
DNA: TGTGCCAGCAGGCCCCGATGGACAGCCTACGAGCAGTACTTC
CDR3: CASRPRWTAYEQYF

J: TRBJ1-5
D: .
size: .
V: TRBV15
DNA: TGTGCCACCAGCAGAGCCCTAAAAGGCAATCAGCCCCAGCATTTT
CDR3: CATSRALKGNQPQHF

J: TRBJ2-7
D: TRBD2
size: .
V: TRBV9
DNA: TGTGCCAGCAGCTTAAGTAGCGGGGGCCGGCTCTACGAGCAGTACTTC
CDR3: CASSLSSGGRLYEQYF

J: TRBJ2-1
D: .
size: .
V: TRBV10-1
DNA: TGCGCCAGCAGTGAGTCTGGACTGATGAATCTCAATGAGCAGTTCTTC
CDR3: CASSESGLMNLNEQFF

J: TRBJ2-2
D: TRBD1
size: .
V: TRBV9
DNA: TGTGCCAGCAGCGCGACAGGGATAAACACCGGGGAGCTGTTTTTT
CDR3: CASSATGINTGELFF

J: TRBJ2-5
D: .
size: .
V: TRBV7-9
DNA: TGTGCCAGCAGCTTAGATCAAGGAGTGGAGACCCAGTACTTC
CDR3: CASSLDQGVETQYF

J: TRBJ2-2
D: .
size: .
V: TRBV2
DNA: TGTGCCAGCTTCCAGGGGGCTAGCGGGGTACGGGAGCTGTTTTTT
CDR3: CASFQGASGVRELFF

J: TRBJ2-1
D: TRBD2
size: .
V: TRBV5-1
DNA: TGCGCCAGCAGAAAGCTCGGGACTAGCGGGGACAATGAGCAGTTCTTC
CDR3: CASRKLGTSGDNEQFF

J: TRBJ1-1
D: TRBD1
size: .
V: TRBV6-5
DNA: TGTGCCAGCAGTTTCTCCGACAGGGGAGTGGCGGCTGAAGCTTTCTTT
CDR3: CASSFSDRGVAAEAFF

J: TRBJ2-1
D: TRBD2
size: .
V: TRBV6-5
DNA: TGTGCCAGCAGGCCGCCGGGACTAGGACTCTATGAGCAGTTCTTC
CDR3: CASRPPGLGLYEQFF

J: TRBJ1-5
D: TRBD1
size: once
V: TRBV10-3
DNA: TGTGCCATCAGTGAGGGGGACAGGGAAGGACAGCCCCAGCATTTT
CDR3: CAISEGDREGQPQHF

J: TRBJ2-3
D: TRBD2
size: .
V: TRBV10-2
DNA: TGCGCCAGCAGTCCTAGCGGGGGGTCAGATACGCAGTATTTT
CDR3: CASSPSGGSDTQYF

J: TRBJ1-6
D: TRBD1
size: .
V: TRBV6-2/TRBV6-3
DNA: TGTGCCAGCAGTTACTCGAAGGACAGGGGTAGTTCACCCCTCCACTTT
CDR3: CASSYSKDRGSSPLHF

J: TRBJ1-6
D: TRBD1
size: .
V: TRBV6-2/TRBV6-3
DNA: TGTGCCAGCAGTTCCGGGACAGGAGGGAATTCACCCCTCCACTTT
CDR3: CASSSGTGGNSPLHF

J: TRBJ2-5
D: TRBD1
size: .
V: TRBV14
DNA: TGTGCCAGCAGCCCCGCGACCAGGGGGCGCCAAGAGACCCAGTACTTC
CDR3: CASSPATRGRQETQYF

J: TRBJ1-1
D: .
size: .
V: TRBV24-1
DNA: TGTGCCACCAGTGACGCCGGGACACCAGAAGCTTTCTTT
CDR3: CATSDAGTPEAFF

J: TRBJ1-3
D: .
size: .
V: TRBV4-2
DNA: TGTGCCAGCAGCCAAGACGGGGATTCTGGAAACACCATATATTTT
CDR3: CASSQDGDSGNTIYF

J: TRBJ2-1
D: TRBD1
size: .
V: TRBV19
DNA: TGTGCCAGTAGTGCCCCTCGGGACAGGGGAGGTAATGAGCAGTTCTTC
CDR3: CASSAPRDRGGNEQFF